Listed below are T cell receptor beta chains from one sample, sequenced in a study of T-cell reconstitution after alpha-beta-depleted transplantation in children. TCRdb re-analysed the PCR reads in MiXCR, keeping a single row per CDR3 protein. The data hold approximately 500,000 distinct CDR3 sequences, with 27% observed a single time. Sample: PBMCs, taken before TCRalphabeta/CD19-depleted stem cell transplant. The receptors here all came from a boy in the first two years of life with Wiskott-Aldrich syndrome, due to receive a stem cell transplant. The CDR3 runs from the conserved cysteine through the conserved F or W. D genes are given only for firm matches. Clone size is not always given. Where it is, it says once, few, many or a class for expanded clones.

>once|TRBV27|TRBJ2-7|TRBD2|16
TGTGCCAGCAGTTTATTGGGTAGCGGGAAGGTAGACGAGCAGTACTTC
CASSLLGSGKVDEQYF
>NA|TRBV18|TRBJ2-3|TRBD2|14
TGTGCCAGCGAACTAGCGGGAGGCACAGATACGCAGTATTTT
CASELAGGTDTQYF
>NA|TRBV5-1|TRBJ2-7|TRBD2|16
TGCGCCAGCAGCCCCCTAGGACTAGCGGGTTCCTACGAGCAGTACTTC
CASSPLGLAGSYEQYF
>few|TRBV12-3/TRBV12-4|TRBJ2-7|NA|13
TGTGCCAGCAGTTTATTAGGGCTTAACGAGCAGTACTTC
CASSLLGLNEQYF
>once|TRBV27|TRBJ2-5|NA|14
TGTGCCAGCAGTTTATTGGCTCAGAAAGAGACCCAGTACTTC
CASSLLAQKETQYF
>few|TRBV5-1|TRBJ2-4|NA|16
TGCGCCAGCAGCTTCAACTTCGGCCTAGCCAAAAACATTCAGTACTTC
CASSFNFGLAKNIQYF
>NA|TRBV29-1|TRBJ1-4|NA|14
TGCAGCGCGAGCGGGACACTACGAAATGAAAAACTGTTTTTT
CSASGTLRNEKLFF
>few|TRBV5-1|TRBJ2-7|NA|16
TGCGCCAGCAGCTTGGGGCAGGTTATCTTCTCCTACGAGCAGTACTTC
CASSLGQVIFSYEQYF
>NA|TRBV5-1|TRBJ1-1|NA|14
TGCGCCAGCAGCAACCAACCACAGAACACTGAAGCTTTCTTT
CASSNQPQNTEAFF
>NA|TRBV5-1|TRBJ2-5|NA|14
TGCGCCAGCAGCTTGGATCCCCACCAAGAGACCCAGTACTTC
CASSLDPHQETQYF
>NA|TRBV29-1|TRBJ1-5|NA|13
TGCAGCGTAGGACAGTCCGTCAATCAGCCCCAGCATTTT
CSVGQSVNQPQHF
>few|TRBV5-1|TRBJ2-1|TRBD2|16
TGCGCCAGCAGCTTGGGGTCTAGCGGGAGTAAAGGAGAGCAGTTCTTC
CASSLGSSGSKGEQFF
>NA|TRBV9|TRBJ1-1|NA|13
TGTGCCAGCAGCGTAGGGGCAGGGACTGAAGCTTTCTTT
CASSVGAGTEAFF
>NA|TRBV7-6|TRBJ1-6|TRBD1|19
TGTGCCAGCAGCCCCAGCGGTGGGGGGACAGGGTCCTTTAATTCACCCCTCCACTTT
CASSPSGGGTGSFNSPLHF
>NA|TRBV6-5|TRBJ2-3|TRBD2|16
TGTGCCAGCAGCCTTACTAGCGGGAGTTCCACAGATACGCAGTATTTT
CASSLTSGSSTDTQYF
>few|TRBV5-1|TRBJ2-1|TRBD2|16
TGCGCCAGCAGCACTTCGACTAGCGGCTACCACAATGAGCAGTTCTTC
CASSTSTSGYHNEQFF
>few|TRBV6-5|TRBJ1-1|NA|14
TGTGCCAGCAGTTATAGGACGTGGAACACTGAAGCTTTCTTT
CASSYRTWNTEAFF
>NA|TRBV10-3|TRBJ2-2|NA|15
TGTGCCATCAGCCCCGGGGGACCCTCCACCGGGGAGCTGTTTTTT
CAISPGGPSTGELFF
>NA|TRBV20-1|TRBJ2-7|NA|14
TGCAGTGCTAGGTCGACTCCAAGCTCCTACGAGCAGTACTTC
CSARSTPSSYEQYF
>few|TRBV7-9|TRBJ2-2|TRBD2|16
TGTGCCAGCAGCTTAGGAGCGGGAGTGGTCACCGGGGAGCTGTTTTTT
CASSLGAGVVTGELFF
>NA|TRBV20-1|TRBJ2-7|TRBD2|17
TGCAGTGCTAGTGTCGGGACAAGCACTAGCGGGTCCTACGAGCAGTACTTC
CSASVGTSTSGSYEQYF
>NA|TRBV10-1|TRBJ2-7|TRBD1|15
TGCGCCACCTCGAGGGGGACAGGGGCTACCTACGAGCAGTACTTC
CATSRGTGATYEQYF
>few|TRBV11-2|TRBJ2-3|NA|14
TGTGCCAGCAGCTTGCGGGCGATGGCAGATACGCAGTATTTT
CASSLRAMADTQYF
>few|TRBV20-1|TRBJ1-1|NA|14
TGCAGTGCTAGAGATGTCAGGCGGAACACTGAAGCTTTCTTT
CSARDVRRNTEAFF
>NA|TRBV5-1|TRBJ2-1|NA|15
TGCGCCAGCAACCAAGCACGGTACTCCTACAATGAGCAGTTCTTC
CASNQARYSYNEQFF
>NA|TRBV2|TRBJ2-5|NA|14
TGTGCCAGCTTTAAGACAGCTGCGGTGGAGACCCAGTACTTC
CASFKTAAVETQYF
>NA|TRBV30|TRBJ2-7|NA|18
TGTGCCTGGGGGGAAGGCCCGGGGGACAGAGCTATTCTACGAGGGCAGTACTTC
CAWGEGPGDRAILRGQYF
>NA|TRBV20-1|TRBJ2-2|NA|12
TGCAGTGCTAGCGAGAACACCGGGGAGCTGTTTTTT
CSASENTGELFF
>NA|TRBV5-1|TRBJ1-3|NA|16
TGCGCCAGCAGCGATCCGGGACAACTCTCTGGAAACACCATATATTTT
CASSDPGQLSGNTIYF
>NA|TRBV5-1|TRBJ2-7|TRBD1|17
TGCGCCAGCAGCCCCCCGCGTACGGGACAGTGGTTCCCAGAGCAGTACTTC
CASSPPRTGQWFPEQYF
>NA|TRBV10-3|TRBJ2-4|TRBD1|13
TGTGCCATCAGTGGGGACAGGGAGATGGGGAAGTACTTC
CAISGDREMGKYF
>NA|TRBV5-1|TRBJ2-4|NA|16
TGCGCCAGCAGCTTGGGAGCACAGCTAGCCAAAAACATTCAGTACTTC
CASSLGAQLAKNIQYF
>NA|TRBV29-1|TRBJ1-2|NA|11
TGCAGCGTTGAGGGGGCCCATGGCTACACCTTC
CSVEGAHGYTF
>NA|TRBV20-1|TRBJ2-7|NA|10
TGCGCAGTCGAGGGACACGAGCAGTACTTC
CAVEGHEQYF
>NA|TRBV11-2|TRBJ2-6|NA|17
TGTGCCAGCAGCTCGGAAGGGGGATACTCTGGGGCCAACGTCCTGACTTTC
CASSSEGGYSGANVLTF
>NA|TRBV10-3|TRBJ2-2|TRBD2|19
TGTGCCATCAGTGAGTCATCAAGCGGGAGGGCCGCGAACACCGGGGAGCTGTTTTTT
CAISESSSGRAANTGELFF
>NA|TRBV5-1|TRBJ2-3|NA|12
TGCGCCAGCAGGGGGGCGCCAGATACGCAGTATTTT
CASRGAPDTQYF
>few|TRBV29-1|TRBJ2-7|NA|13
TGCAGCGTCGGAGGGGTTCTTTCTAGTGAGCAGTACTTC
CSVGGVLSSEQYF
>many|TRBV5-1|TRBJ2-6|TRBD1|16
TGCGCCAGCAGCTTGGCAGGGGGCTCTGGGGCCAACGTCCTGACTTTC
CASSLAGGSGANVLTF
>NA|TRBV5-1|TRBJ2-2|NA|16
TGCGCCAGCAGCTTGGTGGCTAGCAAAGGTGTCGGGGAGCTGTTTTTT
CASSLVASKGVGELFF
>NA|TRBV28|TRBJ1-4|NA|13
TGTGCCAGCATAGGGGGGTCTAATGAAAAACTGTTTTTT
CASIGGSNEKLFF
>few|TRBV5-6|TRBJ1-2|NA|13
TGTGCCAGCACCCGTTGGGCAGTCTATGGCTACACCTTC
CASTRWAVYGYTF